Each of the 18 T cell receptor beta chains below was sequenced from the same sample in a study of T cells in localized non-small cell lung cancer. Here immunoSEQ multiplex PCR was the method, and the copy in TCRdb shows in-frame clones only, minus some. The sample lists about 52,000 clones, roughly 75% occurring once. The sequencing here drew on PBMCs, taken before any cancer treatment. These receptors all stem from a woman aged 35-75 years with stage II lung adenocarcinoma.

The chain recombines TRBV19 with TRBJ2-1, with a possible D match to TRBD2 (6 bases). V was shortened by 7 bases and J by 6 bases, with 19 bases between the two germline ends. CDR3 length equals 15 residues. Germline lookup yields CDR1 LNHDA and CDR2 SQIVND (reference sequence). CDR3 residues: CASTNRLLGGNEQFF. In nucleotides, the CDR3 is TGTGCCAGTACCAATCGACTATTGGGAGGCAATGAGCAGTTCTTC.

This sequence joins TRBV7-9 and TRBJ2-3; 9 nucleotides line up with TRBD2. The ends lost 5 bases at V and 3 bases at J; junction bases unmatched: 12. CDR1 SEHNR and CDR2 FQNEAQ come from the germline V gene (reference sequence). The CDR3 length is 17 residues. The CDR3 spells CASSPGEGAGGTDTQYF. CDR3 nucleotides: TGTGCCAGCAGCCCCGGAGAGGGAGCGGGGGGAACAGATACGCAGTATTTT.

V and J are TRBV5-1 and TRBJ1-3; 7 positions agree with TRBD1. The V segment lost 4 bases and the J segment 0 bases; nucleotides outside the gene matches: 4. This CDR3 is built from 15 residues. Germline CDR1 SGHRS, CDR2 YFSETQ. The CDR3 DNA sequence: TGCGCCAGCAGCCCGGGACAGCCCTCTGGAAACACCATATATTTT. It encodes CASSPGQPSGNTIYF.

J is TRBJ2-5 and V is TRBV20-1; D unclear. The germline CDR1 and CDR2 sequences are DFQATT and SNEGSKA (reference sequence). Trimming removed 0 bases at V and 5 bases at J, with 4 bases between. The CDR3 covers 11 residues. CDR3 sequence reads: CSARDRETQYF. The CDR3 DNA follows: TGCAGTGCTAGAGATCGGGAGACCCAGTACTTC.

The gene calls are TRBV7-9 and TRBJ2-2, with no clear D. Germline loops: CDR1 SEHNR, CDR2 FQNEAQ (reference sequence). The CDR3 has 15 amino acids. The V and J ends lost 5 bases and 1 base respectively, with 11 bases between them. The CDR3 bases are TGTGCCAGCAGCCTATATCAGCGGAACACCGGGGAGCTGTTTTTT. Translating gives CASSLYQRNTGELFF.

This chain connects TRBV7-9 to TRBJ1-2; D is perhaps TRBD1 (5 bases). Germline CDR1 and CDR2: SEHNR and FQNEAQ (reference sequence). V was shortened by 4 bases and J by 9 bases, with 21 bases between the two germline ends. This CDR3 region has 15 residues. The CDR3 loop is CASSSSPTGPISYTF. Here the CDR3 DNA reads TGTGCCAGCAGCTCCTCCCCGACGGGACCTATAAGCTACACCTTC.

The genes are TRBV4-2 and TRBJ1-2; TRBD1 aligns across 8 bases. CDR3 length equals 13 residues. With V trimmed by 5 bases and J by 8 bases, 7 bases remained unmatched. The germline V gene has CDR1 LGHNA and CDR2 YNFKEQ. CDR3 coding DNA: TGTGCCAGCAGCTCAGGGGGCGATCTCGGCTACACCTTC. Protein product: CASSSGGDLGYTF.

The rearrangement links TRBV9 to TRBJ2-7; D ambiguous. The CDR3 extends over 15 amino acids. Germline lookup yields CDR1 SGDLS and CDR2 YYNGEE. V was clipped by 0 bases and J by 5 bases, with 15 bases between them. The CDR3 coding sequence is TGTGCCAGCAGCGTAGTCGGTCTCGGGTCGGACGAGCAGTACTTC. Residues: CASSVVGLGSDEQYF.

This clone ranks as medium-sized. This rearrangement joins TRBV19 to TRBJ1-6, with 9 bases aligning to TRBD1. Unmatched junction bases numbered 5, after V lost 5 bases and J lost 0 bases. The CDR3 runs to 17 residues. Germline V CDR1 and CDR2: LNHDA, SQIVND (reference sequence). This CDR3 reads CASSLGQGSSYNSPLHF. The CDR3 region has the DNA TGTGCCAGTAGTCTCGGACAGGGGAGCTCCTATAATTCACCCCTCCACTTT.

This clone ranks as medium-sized. This chain uses TRBV6-4 with TRBJ1-1, with D uncertain. Germline V gene lookup returns CDR1 MRHNA and CDR2 SNTAGT. The CDR3 is made up of 13 amino acids. Trimming took 6 bases from V and 0 from J, leaving 8 bases between them. The CDR3 protein is CASRPDLNTEAFF. For the CDR3, the DNA is TGTGCCAGCAGGCCTGATTTGAACACTGAAGCTTTCTTT.

The table lists this clone with a count of one. As DNA, the CDR3 is TGTGCCAGCAGTAGGGACCGCCTAGGAACTGAAGCTTTCTTT. The encoded protein is CASSRDRLGTEAFF. V usage is TRBV6-1 and J usage is TRBJ1-1; D might be TRBD1 (5 bases). The V end was cut by 5 bases, the J end by 5 bases, with 15 bases between. The CDR3 loop spans 14 amino acids. The germline CDR1 and CDR2 sequences are MNHNS and SASEGT.

This rearrangement joins TRBV4-2 to TRBJ2-5, with TRBD2 matching over 10 bases. V lost 0 bases, J lost 5 bases, and 6 bases stayed unmatched. The CDR3 consists of 16 residues. CDR1 and CDR2 from the germline V gene are LGHNA and YNFKEQ. The CDR3 DNA sequence: TGTGCCAGCAGCCAAGAATCGAGCGGGGGGGGCGAGACCCAGTACTTC. Protein sequence: CASSQESSGGGETQYF.

The chain carries TRBV5-1 and TRBJ2-3, with a possible D match to TRBD1 (6 bases). The CDR3 sequence is 14 residues long. The germline V gene has CDR1 SGHRS and CDR2 YFSETQ. Trimming stripped 4 bases from V and 0 bases from J, with 9 bases between. CDR3 amino acids: CASSGTTSTDTQYF. CDR3 coding DNA: TGCGCCAGCAGCGGGACAACTAGCACAGATACGCAGTATTTT.

The chain recombines TRBV6-1 with TRBJ1-1; 8 bases are shared with TRBD1. V shed 7 bases and J 5 bases; nucleotides not matched to a gene: 6. The CDR3 runs to 13 residues. Per germline, CDR1 MNHNS and CDR2 SASEGT. The CDR3 DNA reads as TGTGCCAGCATCGGACAGGGAAAAACTGAAGCTTTCTTT. Its translation is CASIGQGKTEAFF.

V gene TRBV10-3 combines with J gene TRBJ1-1; D remains ambiguous. This CDR3 region has 13 residues. V was trimmed by 3 bases and J by 1 base, leaving 6 bases between them. CDR1 ENHRY and CDR2 SYGVKD come from the germline V gene. The CDR3 loop is CAISEAANTEAFF. The CDR3 coding sequence is TGTGCCATCAGTGAAGCCGCGAACACTGAAGCTTTCTTT.

The chain carries TRBV7-2 and TRBJ2-3, with 7 bases matching TRBD2. The CDR3 loop spans 17 amino acids. Germline V gene lookup returns CDR1 SGHTA and CDR2 FQGNSA. V trimming: 5 bases; J trimming: 2 bases; junction bases outside the gene matches: 13. The DNA of the CDR3 is TGTGCCAGCAGCCACAGCAGGTTAGCGGGCGACACAGATACGCAGTATTTT. Translating gives CASSHSRLAGDTDTQYF.

The V call is TRBV11-3, the J call TRBJ2-2, with a possible D match to TRBD2 (5 bases). This CDR3 contains 17 residues. Deletions cut 2 bases from V and 2 bases from J, with 15 bases between. CDR1 is SGHNT and CDR2 is YENEEA in the germline V gene. The DNA of the CDR3 is TGTGCCAGCAGCTTAAGCTCTCTCGCGGGTAACACCGGGGAGCTGTTTTTT. Residues: CASSLSSLAGNTGELFF.

V and J are TRBV2 and TRBJ1-2; 9 nucleotides match TRBD1. CDR3 length equals 15 residues. Per the germline V gene, CDR1 is SNHLY and CDR2 is FYNNEI. Trimming cost V 5 bases and J 4 bases; bases outside gene matches: 8. The CDR3, as DNA: TGTGCCAGCAGTTTACAGGGGGCGCAAGGCTATGGCTACACCTTC. As protein: CASSLQGAQGYGYTF.